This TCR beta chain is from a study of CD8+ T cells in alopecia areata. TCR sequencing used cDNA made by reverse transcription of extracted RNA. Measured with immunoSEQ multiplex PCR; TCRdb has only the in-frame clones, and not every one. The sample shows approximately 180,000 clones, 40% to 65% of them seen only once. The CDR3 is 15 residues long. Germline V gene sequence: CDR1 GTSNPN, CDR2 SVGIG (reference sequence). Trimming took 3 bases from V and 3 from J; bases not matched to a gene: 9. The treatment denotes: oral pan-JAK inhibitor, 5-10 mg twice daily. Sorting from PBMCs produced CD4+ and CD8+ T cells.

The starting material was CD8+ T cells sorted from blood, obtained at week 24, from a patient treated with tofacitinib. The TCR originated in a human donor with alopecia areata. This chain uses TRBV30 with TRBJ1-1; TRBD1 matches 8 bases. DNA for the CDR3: TGTGCCTGGAGGGGGAAAGGACAGGGATACACTGAAGCTTTCTTT. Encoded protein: CAWRGKGQGYTEAFF.